The 30 T cell receptor beta chains below were found in one sample sequenced in a study of cytomegalovirus exposure and HLA in healthy donors (dated by TCRdb to between 2016 and 2019). Receptor libraries were prepared by the immunoSEQ multiplex PCR assay. For the multiplex PCR, a mixture combining 60 forward primers for TCR Vbeta segments and 13 reverse primers for TCR Jbeta segments was used. As stored in TCRdb, this immuneACCESS dataset retains in-frame rearrangements with V and J assigned. A fraction of the clones does not appear; measured against another copy, unresolved V genes explain less than half of the discrepancy, and the remainder lacks a known reason. In all, the sample holds over 85,000 clones, and around three quarters of those were seen once. Clones ranked in the top ten supply about 0.53% of the sample. Specimen: PBMCs. These receptors were obtained from a man younger than 45 in good health and CMV-seronegative.

The table lists this clone with a few counts. For the CDR3, the DNA is TGTGCCAGCAGTCCTGACCGGGACAGACTCTACGAGCAGTACTTC. Amino acids: CASSPDRDRLYEQYF. This chain links TRBV6-5 with TRBJ2-7; 7 nucleotides agree with TRBD1. The CDR3 length is 15 residues. Per the germline V gene, CDR1 is MNHEY and CDR2 is SVGAGI. Trimming cost V 5 bases and J 3 bases; bases outside gene matches: 10.

This clone came up a few times. The chain combines TRBV29-1 with TRBJ1-1; possible D gene TRBD1, 5 bases. Trimming stripped 7 bases from V and 5 bases from J, with 17 bases between. The CDR3 runs to 13 residues. The V gene's germline CDR1 is SQVTM and CDR2 ANQGSEA. CDR3 loop: CSARWGDKTEAFF. In nucleotides, the CDR3 is TGCAGCGCCCGATGGGGCGACAAGACTGAAGCTTTCTTT.

This chain connects TRBV29-1 to TRBJ2-6, with 13 nucleotides matching TRBD2. Germline V gene sequence: CDR1 SQVTM, CDR2 ANQGSEA. The CDR3 extends over 17 amino acids. The J segment lost 2 bases and the V segment lost 4 bases, leaving 5 bases of the junction unmatched. The CDR3 protein is CSVVGTSGATGANVLTF. For the CDR3, the DNA is TGCAGCGTTGTTGGGACTAGCGGGGCCACTGGGGCCAACGTCCTGACTTTC.

CDR3 nucleotides: TGCGCCAGCAGCCAGGGGCTAATAGCGGGTTCTAGCACAGATACGCAGTATTTT. Its translation is CASSQGLIAGSSTDTQYF. The chain recombines TRBV4-3 with TRBJ2-3; 7 positions match TRBD2. CDR3 length equals 18 residues. The junction had 12 bases not matched to a gene; V was cut back by 3 bases and J by 0 bases. CDR1 LGHNA and CDR2 YSLEER come from the germline V gene.

J is TRBJ2-1 and V is TRBV27; D may be TRBD2 (6 bases). Per germline, CDR1 MNHEY and CDR2 SMNVEV (reference sequence). This CDR3 has 15 residues. V lost 5 bases and J lost 5, with 16 bases in between. CDR3 sequence: CASSQGWDSDNEQFF. The DNA for the CDR3 is TGTGCCAGCAGTCAAGGATGGGACTCAGACAATGAGCAGTTCTTC.

The CDR3 coding sequence is TGTGCCATCAGTGAGGGACAGGGTGATAGTCAGCCCCAGCATTTT. This translates into CAISEGQGDSQPQHF. The rearrangement links TRBV10-3 to TRBJ1-5; 8 bases map to TRBD1. This CDR3 comprises 15 residues. The germline V gene encodes CDR1 ENHRY and CDR2 SYGVKD. The V and J ends lost 2 bases and 6 bases, in that order; junction bases with no gene match: 6.

The V call is TRBV10-3, the J call TRBJ2-7; tentatively, D is TRBD2 (6 bases). The CDR3 has 17 amino acids. Trimming pared 0 bases from V and 2 bases from J, leaving 17 bases between. Germline V lookup: CDR1 ENHRY, CDR2 SYGVKD. This CDR3 reads CAISESSSESRTYEQYV. Here the CDR3 DNA reads TGTGCCATCAGTGAGTCGTCTAGCGAGAGCAGGACCTACGAGCAGTACGTC.

The chain is built from TRBV23-1 and TRBJ1-4; no firm D call. TRBV23-1 is treated as an ORF (open reading frame) with a function not yet certain. This CDR3 region has 19 residues. Deletions cut 2 bases from V and 0 bases from J, with 19 bases between. Here the CDR3 reads CASSQPGEEPRTTNEKLFF. The DNA for the CDR3 is TGCGCCAGCAGTCAACCTGGGGAGGAGCCAAGGACAACTAATGAAAAACTGTTTTTT.

V usage is TRBV2 and J usage is TRBJ2-1; 12 nucleotides line up with TRBD2. J was trimmed by 6 bases and V by 6 bases; bases with no gene match: 6. Germline loops: CDR1 SNHLY, CDR2 FYNNEI. CDR3 length: 15 amino acids. The CDR3 region has the DNA TGTGCCAGCAGCCCACTAGCGGGAGGTCCCAATGAGCAGTTCTTC. Its protein is CASSPLAGGPNEQFF.

The V and J genes are TRBV6-6 and TRBJ1-1; D might be TRBD1 (6 bases). This CDR3 has 14 residues. Germline V gene data show CDR1 as MNHNY and CDR2 as SVGAGI (reference sequence). The V end lost 2 bases, the J end lost 2 bases, and 9 bases lay between the germline ends. CDR3 protein: CASSYRDTNTEAFF. In DNA form, the CDR3 reads TGTGCCAGCAGTTACCGGGACACTAACACTGAAGCTTTCTTT.

The rearrangement uses TRBV5-5 and TRBJ2-7; maybe TRBD2 (6 bases). From germline, CDR1 is SGHKS and CDR2 YYEKEE (reference sequence). V dropped 4 bases and J dropped 7 bases, with 18 bases sitting between them. CDR3 length: 14 amino acids. This CDR3 is CASSNPRGLEEQYF. The DNA of the CDR3 is TGTGCCAGCAGCAACCCCCGGGGACTCGAGGAGCAGTACTTC.

This clone was seen more than once but under ten times. This chain connects TRBV5-6 to TRBJ1-1; D might be TRBD1 (6 bases). From germline, CDR1 is SGHDT and CDR2 YYEEEE. Trimming removed 6 bases at V and 0 bases at J, with 15 bases between. This CDR3 has 15 amino acids. This CDR3 reads CASTKDRFMNTEAFF. The CDR3 DNA follows: TGTGCCAGCACTAAGGACAGATTCATGAACACTGAAGCTTTCTTT.

The chain employs TRBV27 and TRBJ1-2; possible D gene TRBD1, 5 bases. V dropped 8 bases and J dropped 4 bases, with 20 bases sitting between them. CDR1 is MNHEY and CDR2 is SMNVEV in the germline V gene (reference sequence). The CDR3 is 15 residues long. The CDR3 coding sequence is TGTGCCAGCCGAACGGCAGGGTCGTCTAGCTATGGCTACACCTTC. The encoded protein is CASRTAGSSSYGYTF.

This chain links TRBV6-6 with TRBJ2-5, with 8 nucleotides matching TRBD1. V was pared by 5 bases and J by 2 bases, with 7 bases of the junction left unmatched. This CDR3 has 15 residues. The germline V gene has CDR1 MNHNY and CDR2 SVGAGI (reference sequence). The CDR3 spells CASSPGQGRQETQYF. DNA for the CDR3: TGTGCCAGCAGTCCCGGACAGGGAAGGCAAGAGACCCAGTACTTC.

V usage is TRBV6-1 and J usage is TRBJ1-3, with D tentatively TRBD1 (6 bases). The ends were cut back, 4 bases at V and 2 bases at J, with 12 bases in the middle. The CDR3 is 15 amino acids. Germline assignment: CDR1 MNHNS and CDR2 SASEGT. CDR3 in amino acids: CASSGNRVTGNTIYF. The CDR3 region has the DNA TGTGCCAGCAGTGGCAACAGGGTTACTGGAAACACCATATATTTT.

V usage is TRBV9 and J usage is TRBJ2-3; 7 nucleotides match TRBD2. Trimming took 0 bases from V and 4 from J; bases not matched to a gene: 8. CDR3 length equals 16 residues. From germline, CDR1 is SGDLS and CDR2 YYNGEE. The CDR3 bases are TGTGCCAGCAGCGTAGGGGTAGCGGGCGGAGCAGATACGCAGTATTTT. Encoded protein: CASSVGVAGGADTQYF.

V and J are TRBV9 and TRBJ2-3, with TRBD1 identical over 9 bases. Germline CDR1 SGDLS, CDR2 YYNGEE. This CDR3 has 15 residues. V lost 0 bases to trimming and J lost 4 bases; unmatched junction nucleotides: 3. CDR3 amino acids: CASSVGQGVADTQYF. CDR3 sequence (DNA): TGTGCCAGCAGCGTAGGACAGGGGGTGGCAGATACGCAGTATTTT.

CDR3 in DNA: TGTGCCAGCAGCCAAGATGAGGGACAGGGGGATGAAAAACTGTTTTTT. Translating it yields CASSQDEGQGDEKLFF. The V call is TRBV4-2, the J call TRBJ1-4; 11 bases are a match to TRBD1. This CDR3 has 16 amino acids. With V trimmed by 0 bases and J by 6 bases, 3 bases remained unmatched. Germline-derived CDR1 and CDR2 are LGHNA and YNFKEQ.

The table lists this clone with a few counts. J is TRBJ2-2 and V is TRBV25-1; TRBD1 matches at 12 bases. Trimming at V came to 6 bases and at J to 4 bases, leaving 6 bases not matched to a gene. The CDR3 runs to 16 residues. Germline loops: CDR1 MGHDK, CDR2 SYGVNS. The CDR3 here is CASRDGTGGFTGELFF. The CDR3 DNA sequence: TGTGCCAGCAGGGACGGGACAGGGGGCTTCACCGGGGAGCTGTTTTTT.

The chain links TRBV19 to TRBJ1-2; D ambiguous. The CDR3 is made up of 12 amino acids. The germline V gene encodes CDR1 LNHDA and CDR2 SQIVND (reference sequence). The ends were cut back, 9 bases at V and 4 bases at J, with 12 bases in the middle. CDR3 nucleotides: TGTGCCAGCCAAACTCGTGTCTATGGCTACACCTTC. Its protein product is CASQTRVYGYTF.

The chain couples TRBV19 to TRBJ1-5; 7 bases line up with TRBD1. Trimming cost V 5 bases and J 6 bases; bases outside gene matches: 4. In germline, CDR1 is LNHDA, CDR2 SQIVND (reference sequence). CDR3 size: 13 residues. The CDR3 loop is CASSSNRGQPQHF. The CDR3, as DNA: TGTGCCAGTAGTTCTAACAGGGGTCAGCCCCAGCATTTT.

This chain uses TRBV2 with TRBJ2-5; 12 bases fit TRBD2. J was trimmed by 5 bases and V by 6 bases; bases with no gene match: 4. The CDR3 is 14 residues long. CDR1 and CDR2 (germline): SNHLY, FYNNEI. CDR3 amino acids: CASSRLAGAETQYF. The CDR3 DNA reads TGTGCCAGCAGCAGACTAGCGGGAGCGGAGACCCAGTACTTC.

The chain combines TRBV6-1 with TRBJ1-3, with TRBD1 as a possible D gene (6 bases). The CDR3 covers 15 residues. Germline CDR1 is MNHNS and CDR2 is SASEGT. The V end lost 6 bases, the J end lost 0 bases, and 12 bases lay between the germline ends. The CDR3 DNA sequence: TGTGCCAGCAGGTTGGGGGCTAGCTCTGGAAACACCATATATTTT. Translation: CASRLGASSGNTIYF.

A single count supports this clone. V and J are TRBV5-6 and TRBJ2-7; D remains unclear. Germline V gives CDR1 SGHDT, CDR2 YYEEEE. CDR3 length: 13 residues. With 0 bases removed from V and 4 bases from J, the gap between germline ends came to 8 bases. CDR3 residues: CASSLDGRYEQYF. The CDR3 DNA is TGTGCCAGCAGCTTGGATGGCAGGTACGAGCAGTACTTC.

The chain uses TRBV5-1 and TRBJ2-5; the match to TRBD2 covers 8 bases. V trimming: 4 bases; J trimming: 0 bases; junction bases outside the gene matches: 8. Germline V gene data show CDR1 as SGHRS and CDR2 as YFSETQ. The CDR3 covers 16 residues. The CDR3 nucleotides are TGCGCCAGCAGCGATGAAGCGGGAGAAAACCAAGAGACCCAGTACTTC. Its protein is CASSDEAGENQETQYF. Looking up the rest from reference TRBV5-1 and TRBJ2-5 gives the full variable domain: KAGVTQTPRYLIKTRGQQVTLSCSPISGHRSVSWYQQTPGQGLQFLFEYFSETQRNKGNFPGRFSGRQFSNSRSEMNVSTLELGDSALYLCASSDEAGENQETQYFGPGTRLLVL.

This clone has a single count. This chain joins TRBV5-6 and TRBJ1-6, with 8 bases fitting TRBD1. Per the germline V gene, CDR1 is SGHDT and CDR2 is YYEEEE. Trimming removed 4 bases from V and 10 bases from J; junction bases left unmatched: 7. The CDR3 spans 14 residues. The CDR3 sequence: CASSLGTGGSPLHF. CDR3 nucleotide sequence: TGTGCCAGCAGCCTAGGCACAGGGGGATCACCCCTCCACTTT.

The chain has TRBV5-6 and TRBJ2-5, with 8 bases identical to TRBD1. Losses at the gene ends were 2 bases for V and 1 base for J; bases not matched to a gene: 1. The CDR3 totals 14 residues. Germline V gives CDR1 SGHDT, CDR2 YYEEEE. The CDR3 sequence: CASSLGQGQETQYF. CDR3 DNA: TGTGCCAGCAGCTTAGGACAGGGCCAAGAGACCCAGTACTTC. The full variable domain, in which reference TRBV5-6 and TRBJ2-5 provide the parts outside the CDR3, is DAGVTQSPTHLIKTRGQQVTLRCSPKSGHDTVSWYQQALGQGPQFIFQYYEEEERQRGNFPDRFSGHQFPNYSSELNVNALLLGDSALYLCASSLGQGQETQYFGPGTRLLVL.

V gene TRBV4-1 combines with J gene TRBJ1-3; 11 bases fit TRBD1. CDR3 length: 16 amino acids. The V gene's germline CDR1 is MGHRA and CDR2 YSYEKL. Germline trimming cut 4 bases from V and 6 bases from J; bases unmatched to any gene: 8. Here the CDR3 reads CASSLSGQGVANTIYF. For the CDR3, the DNA is TGCGCCAGCAGCCTCTCGGGACAGGGGGTCGCAAACACCATATATTTT.

The rearrangement uses TRBV7-2 and TRBJ2-1; TRBD2 aligns across 8 bases. Germline CDR1 is SGHTA and CDR2 is FQGNSA. Trimming took 5 bases from V and 6 from J; bases not matched to a gene: 9. The CDR3 totals 15 residues. CDR3 region: CASSPMPGGANEQFF. DNA for the CDR3: TGTGCCAGCAGCCCCATGCCCGGGGGGGCCAATGAGCAGTTCTTC.

The chain employs TRBV4-2 and TRBJ1-2, with TRBD1 matching over 9 bases. Germline V gene sequence: CDR1 LGHNA, CDR2 YNFKEQ. This CDR3 is built from 16 residues. Unmatched junction bases numbered 12, after V lost 4 bases and J lost 6 bases. The CDR3 nucleotides read TGTGCCAGCAGCCTAAATACAGGGACAGGGTATCATGGCTACACCTTC. Protein product: CASSLNTGTGYHGYTF.